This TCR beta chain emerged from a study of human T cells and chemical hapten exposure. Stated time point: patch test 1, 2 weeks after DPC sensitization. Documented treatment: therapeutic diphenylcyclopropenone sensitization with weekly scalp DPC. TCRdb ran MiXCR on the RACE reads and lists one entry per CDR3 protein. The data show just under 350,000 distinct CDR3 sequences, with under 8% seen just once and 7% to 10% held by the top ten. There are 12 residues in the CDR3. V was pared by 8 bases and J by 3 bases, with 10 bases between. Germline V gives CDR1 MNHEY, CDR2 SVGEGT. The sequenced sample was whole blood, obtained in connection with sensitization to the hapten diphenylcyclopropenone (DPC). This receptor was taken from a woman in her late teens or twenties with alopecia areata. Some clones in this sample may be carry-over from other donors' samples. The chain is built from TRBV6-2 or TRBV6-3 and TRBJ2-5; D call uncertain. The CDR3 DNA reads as TGTGCCAGCGGATGGCGAAAAGAGACCCAGTACTTC. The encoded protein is CASGWRKETQYF.